Below are 3 T cell receptor beta chains sequenced from a single sample in a study of blood T cell repertoires in COVID-19. Sequencing used immunoSEQ multiplex PCR; TCRdb keeps in-frame clones, though not all of them. The sample includes hundreds of thousands of clones, about 87% of them seen just once. The source material was PBMCs or T cells enriched from blood (not recorded which). All receptors derive from a woman between 50 and 59 years old who had recovered from COVID-19.

This rearrangement joins TRBV24-1 to TRBJ1-1; perhaps TRBD1 as D (5 bases). Trimming removed 4 bases from V and 7 bases from J, with 18 bases in between. Germline V gene sequence: CDR1 KGHDR, CDR2 SFDVKD. This CDR3 region has 15 residues. CDR3 in DNA: TGTGCCACCAGTGACCTTCCGGCCGGGCAGGGTGAAGCTTTCTTT. Translated, it gives CATSDLPAGQGEAFF.

This clone showed up just a few times. The genes are TRBV5-6 and TRBJ1-1, with D perhaps TRBD1 (5 bases). Trimming removed 5 bases at V and 0 bases at J, with 14 bases between. The germline gives CDR1 SGHDT, CDR2 YYEEEE. This CDR3 has 15 amino acids. CDR3 loop: CASSYRRTMNTEAFF. The CDR3 DNA reads as TGTGCCAGCAGTTATAGACGGACAATGAACACTGAAGCTTTCTTT.

The rearrangement joins TRBV3-1 (or the pseudogene TRBV3-2) to TRBJ1-6; D gene uncertain. The CDR3 length is 12 residues. Germline-derived CDR1 and CDR2 are LGHDT and YNNKEL (reference sequence). The V gene lost 1 base and the J gene lost 14 bases, with 9 bases spanning the gap. The DNA for the CDR3 is TGTGCCAGCAGCCAAGCCCGGAGCGCCCTCCACTTT. It codes for CASSQARSALHF.